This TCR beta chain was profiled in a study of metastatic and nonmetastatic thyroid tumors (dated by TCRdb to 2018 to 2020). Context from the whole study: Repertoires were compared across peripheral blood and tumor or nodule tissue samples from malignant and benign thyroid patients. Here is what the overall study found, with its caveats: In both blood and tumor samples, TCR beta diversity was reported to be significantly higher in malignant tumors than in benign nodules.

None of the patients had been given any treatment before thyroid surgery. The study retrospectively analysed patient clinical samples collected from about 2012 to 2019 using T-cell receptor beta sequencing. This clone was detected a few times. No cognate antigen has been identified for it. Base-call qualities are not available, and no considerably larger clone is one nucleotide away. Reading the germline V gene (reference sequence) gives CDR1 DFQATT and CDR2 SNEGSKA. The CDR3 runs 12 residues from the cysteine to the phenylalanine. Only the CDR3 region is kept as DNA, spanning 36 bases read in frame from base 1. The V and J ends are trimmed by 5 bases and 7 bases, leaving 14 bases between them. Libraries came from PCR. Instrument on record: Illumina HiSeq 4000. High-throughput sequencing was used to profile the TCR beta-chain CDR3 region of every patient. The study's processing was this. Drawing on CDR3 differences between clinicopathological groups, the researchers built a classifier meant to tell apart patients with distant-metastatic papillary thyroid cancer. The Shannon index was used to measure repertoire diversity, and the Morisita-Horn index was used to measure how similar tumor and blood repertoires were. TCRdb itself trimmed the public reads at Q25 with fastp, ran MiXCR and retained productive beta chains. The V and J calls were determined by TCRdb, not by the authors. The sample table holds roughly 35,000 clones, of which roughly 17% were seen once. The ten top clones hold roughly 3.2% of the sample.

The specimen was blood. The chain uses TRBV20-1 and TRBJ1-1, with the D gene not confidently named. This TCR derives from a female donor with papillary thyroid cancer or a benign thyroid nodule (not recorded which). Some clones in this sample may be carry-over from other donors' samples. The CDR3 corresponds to CSALRTTGEAFF. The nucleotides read TGCAGTGCTCTCCGAACCACGGGTGAAGCTTTCTTT.